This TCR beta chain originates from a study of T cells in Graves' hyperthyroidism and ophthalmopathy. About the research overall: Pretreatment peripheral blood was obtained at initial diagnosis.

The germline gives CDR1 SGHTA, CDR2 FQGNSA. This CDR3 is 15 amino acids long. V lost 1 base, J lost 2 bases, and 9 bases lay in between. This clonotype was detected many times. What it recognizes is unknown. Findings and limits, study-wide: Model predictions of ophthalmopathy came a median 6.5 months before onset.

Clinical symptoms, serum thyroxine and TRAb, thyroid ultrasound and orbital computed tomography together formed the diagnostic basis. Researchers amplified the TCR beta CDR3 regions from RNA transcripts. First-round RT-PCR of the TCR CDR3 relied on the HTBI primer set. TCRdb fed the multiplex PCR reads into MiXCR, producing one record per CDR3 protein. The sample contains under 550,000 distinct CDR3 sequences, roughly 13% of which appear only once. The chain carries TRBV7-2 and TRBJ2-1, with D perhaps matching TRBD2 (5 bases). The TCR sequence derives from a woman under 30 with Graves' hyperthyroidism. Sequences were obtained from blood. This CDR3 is CASSLVAGPYNEQFF. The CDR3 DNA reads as TGTGCCAGCAGCTTAGTCGCGGGCCCCTACAATGAGCAGTTCTTC.